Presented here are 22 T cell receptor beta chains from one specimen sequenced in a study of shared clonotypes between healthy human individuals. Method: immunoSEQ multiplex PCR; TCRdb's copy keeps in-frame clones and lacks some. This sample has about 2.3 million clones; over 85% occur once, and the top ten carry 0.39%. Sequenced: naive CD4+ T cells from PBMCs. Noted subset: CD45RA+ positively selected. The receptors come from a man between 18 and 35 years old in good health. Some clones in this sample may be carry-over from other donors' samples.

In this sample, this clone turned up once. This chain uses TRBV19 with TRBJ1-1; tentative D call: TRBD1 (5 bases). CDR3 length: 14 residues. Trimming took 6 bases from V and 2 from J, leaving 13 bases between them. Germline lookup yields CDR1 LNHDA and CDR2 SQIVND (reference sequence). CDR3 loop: CASRQGDVNTEAFF. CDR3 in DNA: TGTGCCAGTAGGCAAGGGGACGTCAACACTGAAGCTTTCTTT.

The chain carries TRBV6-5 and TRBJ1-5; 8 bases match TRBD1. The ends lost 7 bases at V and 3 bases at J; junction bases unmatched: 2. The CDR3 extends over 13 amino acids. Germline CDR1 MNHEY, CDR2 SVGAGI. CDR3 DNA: TGTGCCAGCAAGACAGGGGACAATCAGCCCCAGCATTTT. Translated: CASKTGDNQPQHF.

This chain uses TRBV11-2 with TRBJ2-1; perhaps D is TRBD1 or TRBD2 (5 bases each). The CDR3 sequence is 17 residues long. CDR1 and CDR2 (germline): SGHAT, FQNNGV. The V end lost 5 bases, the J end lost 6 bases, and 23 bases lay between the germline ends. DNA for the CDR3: TGTGCCAGCAGCCCCCGCGAAGGGGACCGGAGCCTCAATGAGCAGTTCTTC. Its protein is CASSPREGDRSLNEQFF.

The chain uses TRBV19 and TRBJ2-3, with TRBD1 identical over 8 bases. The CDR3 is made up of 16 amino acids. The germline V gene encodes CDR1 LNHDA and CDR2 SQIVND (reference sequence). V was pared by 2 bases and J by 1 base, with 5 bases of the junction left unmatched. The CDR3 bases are TGTGCCAGTAGTATATGGACAGGGTACGGCACAGATACGCAGTATTTT. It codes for CASSIWTGYGTDTQYF.

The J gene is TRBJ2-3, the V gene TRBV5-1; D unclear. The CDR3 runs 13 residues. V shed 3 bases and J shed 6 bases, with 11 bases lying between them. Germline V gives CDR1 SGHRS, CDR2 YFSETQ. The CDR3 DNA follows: TGCGCCAGCAGCTCGGCCTCCCCCGATACGCAGTATTTT. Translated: CASSSASPDTQYF. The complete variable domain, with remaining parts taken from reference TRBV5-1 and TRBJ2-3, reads KAGVTQTPRYLIKTRGQQVTLSCSPISGHRSVSWYQQTPGQGLQFLFEYFSETQRNKGNFPGRFSGRQFSNSRSEMNVSTLELGDSALYLCASSSASPDTQYFGPGTRLTVL.

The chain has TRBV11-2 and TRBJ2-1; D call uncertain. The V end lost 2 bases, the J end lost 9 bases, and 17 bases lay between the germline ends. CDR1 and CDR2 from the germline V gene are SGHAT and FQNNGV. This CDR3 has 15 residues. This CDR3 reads CASSLRAPLVFEQFF. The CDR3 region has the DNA TGTGCCAGCAGCTTACGGGCCCCCCTGGTCTTTGAGCAGTTCTTC.

The CDR3 DNA is TGCGCCAGCGTAGCAGGGGACGACACAGATACGCAGTATTTT. Translated, it gives CASVAGDDTDTQYF. The chain carries TRBV5-1 and TRBJ2-3; tentatively, D is TRBD1 (6 bases). The CDR3 contains 14 residues. The ends were cut back, 7 bases at V and 2 bases at J, with 14 bases in the middle. Germline lookup yields CDR1 SGHRS and CDR2 YFSETQ.

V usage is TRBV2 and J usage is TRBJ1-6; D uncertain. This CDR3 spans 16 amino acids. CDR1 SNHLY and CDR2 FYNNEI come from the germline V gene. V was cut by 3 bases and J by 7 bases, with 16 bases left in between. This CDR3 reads CASSESQQRRNSPLHF. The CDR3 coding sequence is TGTGCCAGCAGTGAGTCCCAGCAACGCAGAAATTCACCCCTCCACTTT.

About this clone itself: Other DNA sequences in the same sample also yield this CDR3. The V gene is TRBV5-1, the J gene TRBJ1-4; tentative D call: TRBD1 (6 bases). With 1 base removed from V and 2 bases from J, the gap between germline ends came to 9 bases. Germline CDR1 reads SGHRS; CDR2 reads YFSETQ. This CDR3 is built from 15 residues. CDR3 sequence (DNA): TGCGCCAGCAGCTTGTCAGGGGCTACTAATGAAAAACTGTTTTTT. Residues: CASSLSGATNEKLFF.

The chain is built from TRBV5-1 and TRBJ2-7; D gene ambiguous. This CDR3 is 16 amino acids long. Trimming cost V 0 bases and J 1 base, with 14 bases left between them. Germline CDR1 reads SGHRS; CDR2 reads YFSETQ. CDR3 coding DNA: TGCGCCAGCAGCTTGGGCATCCGAGAGCCGTCCTACGAGCAGTACTTC. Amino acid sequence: CASSLGIREPSYEQYF.

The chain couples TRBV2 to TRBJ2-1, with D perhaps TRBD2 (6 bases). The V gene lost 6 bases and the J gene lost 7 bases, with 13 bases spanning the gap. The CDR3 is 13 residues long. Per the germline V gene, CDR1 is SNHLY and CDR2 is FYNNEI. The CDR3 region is CASSAQGGNEQFF. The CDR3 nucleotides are TGTGCCAGCAGCGCGCAGGGAGGTAATGAGCAGTTCTTC.

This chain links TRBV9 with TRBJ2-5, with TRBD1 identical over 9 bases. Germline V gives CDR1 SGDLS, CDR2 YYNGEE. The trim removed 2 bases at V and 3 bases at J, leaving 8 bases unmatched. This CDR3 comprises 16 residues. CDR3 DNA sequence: TGTGCCAGCAGCGTGGATCCGGGACAGGGAGAAGAGACCCAGTACTTC. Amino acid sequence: CASSVDPGQGEETQYF.

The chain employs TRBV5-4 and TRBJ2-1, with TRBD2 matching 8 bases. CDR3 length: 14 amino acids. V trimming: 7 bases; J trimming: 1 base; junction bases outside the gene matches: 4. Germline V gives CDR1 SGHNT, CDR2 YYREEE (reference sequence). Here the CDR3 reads CASGREGSYNEQFF. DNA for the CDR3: TGTGCCAGCGGACGGGAGGGGTCCTACAATGAGCAGTTCTTC.

The CDR3 is CASSLDPGQGANEVTTDTQYF. The CDR3 bases are TGCGCCAGCAGCTTGGATCCGGGACAGGGGGCGAACGAGGTAACCACAGATACGCAGTATTTT. The gene calls are TRBV5-1 and TRBJ2-3; the match to TRBD1 covers 12 bases. The CDR3 is 21 amino acids. The germline V gene encodes CDR1 SGHRS and CDR2 YFSETQ. V shed 0 bases and J 2 bases; nucleotides not matched to a gene: 16. Combining the CDR3 with reference TRBV5-1 and TRBJ2-3 gives the whole variable domain KAGVTQTPRYLIKTRGQQVTLSCSPISGHRSVSWYQQTPGQGLQFLFEYFSETQRNKGNFPGRFSGRQFSNSRSEMNVSTLELGDSALYLCASSLDPGQGANEVTTDTQYFGPGTRLTVL.

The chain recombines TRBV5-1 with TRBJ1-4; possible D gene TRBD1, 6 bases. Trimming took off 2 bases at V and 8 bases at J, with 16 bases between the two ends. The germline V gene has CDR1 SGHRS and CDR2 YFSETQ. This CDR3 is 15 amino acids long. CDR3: CASSLAGAGIEKLFF. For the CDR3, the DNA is TGCGCCAGCAGCTTAGCAGGGGCTGGTATAGAAAAACTGTTTTTT.

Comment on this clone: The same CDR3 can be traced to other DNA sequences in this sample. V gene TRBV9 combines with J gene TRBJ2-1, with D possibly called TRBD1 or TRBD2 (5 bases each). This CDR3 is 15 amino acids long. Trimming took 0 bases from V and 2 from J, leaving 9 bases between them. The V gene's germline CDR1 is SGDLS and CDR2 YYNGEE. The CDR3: CASSVDGGTYNEQFF. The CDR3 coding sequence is TGTGCCAGCAGCGTAGATGGGGGTACCTACAATGAGCAGTTCTTC.

CDR3 amino acids: CASSATGDSYEQYF. The CDR3 nucleotides are TGTGCCAGCAGCGCGACAGGGGACTCCTACGAGCAGTACTTC. The chain has TRBV7-6 and TRBJ2-7, with TRBD1 matching over 8 bases. V shed 5 bases, J shed 0 bases, and the junction held 3 bases outside the gene matches. The CDR3 consists of 14 residues. Germline CDR1 and CDR2: SGHVS and FNYEAQ. Filled out from reference TRBV7-6 and TRBJ2-7, the complete variable domain reads GAGVSQSPRYKVTKRGQDVALRCDPISGHVSLYWYRQALGQGPEFLTYFNYEAQQDKSGLPNDRFSAERPEGSISTLTIQRTEQRDSAMYRCASSATGDSYEQYFGPGTRLTVT.

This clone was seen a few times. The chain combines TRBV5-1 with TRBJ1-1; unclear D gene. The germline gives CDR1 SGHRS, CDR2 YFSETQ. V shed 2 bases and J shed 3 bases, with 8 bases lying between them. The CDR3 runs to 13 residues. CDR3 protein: CASSFWQDTEAFF. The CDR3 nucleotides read TGCGCCAGCAGCTTTTGGCAGGACACTGAAGCTTTCTTT.

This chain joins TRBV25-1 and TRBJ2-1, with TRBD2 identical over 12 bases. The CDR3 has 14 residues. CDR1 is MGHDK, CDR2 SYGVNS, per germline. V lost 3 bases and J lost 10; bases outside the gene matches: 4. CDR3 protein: CASSDPGTSGEQFF. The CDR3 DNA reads TGTGCCAGCAGTGACCCCGGGACTAGCGGGGAGCAGTTCTTC.

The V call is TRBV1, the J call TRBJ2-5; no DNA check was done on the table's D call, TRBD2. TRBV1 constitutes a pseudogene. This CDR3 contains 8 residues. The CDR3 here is CTSEGQYF. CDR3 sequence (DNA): TGCACCAGCGAGGGCCAGTACTTC.

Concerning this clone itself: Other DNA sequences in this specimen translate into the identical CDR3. CDR3 bases: TGTGCCAGCTCGGAAGAGACCCAGTACTTC. This translates into CASSEETQYF. The V call is TRBV18, the J call TRBJ2-5; no definite D call. V was pared by 6 bases and J by 3 bases, with 2 bases between. The CDR3 is made up of 10 amino acids. The germline V gene has CDR1 KGHSH and CDR2 LQKENI.

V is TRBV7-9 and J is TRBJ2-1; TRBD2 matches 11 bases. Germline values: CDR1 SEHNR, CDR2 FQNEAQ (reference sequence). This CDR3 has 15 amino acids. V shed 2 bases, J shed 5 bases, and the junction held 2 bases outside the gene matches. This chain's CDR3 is CASSLLAGGHNEQFF. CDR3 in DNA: TGTGCCAGCAGCTTACTAGCGGGAGGCCACAATGAGCAGTTCTTC.